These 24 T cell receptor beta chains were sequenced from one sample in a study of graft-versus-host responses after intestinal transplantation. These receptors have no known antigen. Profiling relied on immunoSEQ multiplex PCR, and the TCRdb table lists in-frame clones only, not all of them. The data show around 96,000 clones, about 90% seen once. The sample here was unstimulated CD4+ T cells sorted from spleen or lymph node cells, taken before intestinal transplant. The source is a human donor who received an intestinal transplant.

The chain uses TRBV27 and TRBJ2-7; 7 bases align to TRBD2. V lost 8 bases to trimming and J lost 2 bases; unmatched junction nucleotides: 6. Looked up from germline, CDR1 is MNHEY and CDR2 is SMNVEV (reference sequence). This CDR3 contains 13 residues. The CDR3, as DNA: TGTGCCAGCGGTAGCGGGTCAACCTACGAGCAGTACTTC. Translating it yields CASGSGSTYEQYF.

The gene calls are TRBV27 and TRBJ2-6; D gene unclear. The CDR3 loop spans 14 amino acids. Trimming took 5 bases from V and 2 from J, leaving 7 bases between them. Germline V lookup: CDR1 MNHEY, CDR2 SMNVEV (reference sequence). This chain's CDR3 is CASSILAGANVLTF. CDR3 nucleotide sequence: TGTGCCAGCAGTATCCTTGCTGGGGCCAACGTCCTGACTTTC.

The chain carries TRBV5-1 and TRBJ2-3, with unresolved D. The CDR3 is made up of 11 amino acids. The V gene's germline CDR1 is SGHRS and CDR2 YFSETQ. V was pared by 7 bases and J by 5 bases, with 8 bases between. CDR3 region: CASRNRDTQYF. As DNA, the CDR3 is TGCGCCAGCCGAAACAGAGATACGCAGTATTTT.

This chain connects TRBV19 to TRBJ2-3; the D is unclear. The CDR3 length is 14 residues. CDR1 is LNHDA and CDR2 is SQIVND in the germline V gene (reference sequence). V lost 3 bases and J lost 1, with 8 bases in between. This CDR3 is CASSIYLGTDTQYF. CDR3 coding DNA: TGTGCCAGTAGTATCTACTTGGGCACAGATACGCAGTATTTT.

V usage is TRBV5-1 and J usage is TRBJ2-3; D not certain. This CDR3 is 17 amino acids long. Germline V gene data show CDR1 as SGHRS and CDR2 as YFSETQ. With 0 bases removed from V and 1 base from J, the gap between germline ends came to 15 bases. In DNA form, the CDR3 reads TGCGCCAGCAGCTTGGCCGTCGAGGTCGGAGGCACAGATACGCAGTATTTT. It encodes CASSLAVEVGGTDTQYF.

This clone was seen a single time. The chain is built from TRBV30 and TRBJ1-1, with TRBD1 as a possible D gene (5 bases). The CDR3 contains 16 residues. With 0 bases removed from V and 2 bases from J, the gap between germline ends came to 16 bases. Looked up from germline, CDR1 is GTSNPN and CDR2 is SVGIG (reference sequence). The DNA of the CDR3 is TGTGCCTGGAGTGTCTATCGGGGGAGACGTAACACTGAAGCTTTCTTT. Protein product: CAWSVYRGRRNTEAFF.

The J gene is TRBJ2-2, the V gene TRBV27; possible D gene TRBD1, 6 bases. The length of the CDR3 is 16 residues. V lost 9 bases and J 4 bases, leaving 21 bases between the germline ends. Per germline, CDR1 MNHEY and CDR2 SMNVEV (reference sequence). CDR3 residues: CASRSYREGGTGELFF. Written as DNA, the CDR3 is TGTGCCAGTAGGTCCTACCGGGAAGGGGGCACCGGGGAGCTGTTTTTT.

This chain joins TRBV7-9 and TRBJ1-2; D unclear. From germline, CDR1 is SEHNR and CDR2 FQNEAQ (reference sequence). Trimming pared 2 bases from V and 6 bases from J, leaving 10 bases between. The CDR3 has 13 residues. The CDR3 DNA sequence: TGTGCCAGCAGCTTAAACGGCGGAGATGGCTACACCTTC. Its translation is CASSLNGGDGYTF.

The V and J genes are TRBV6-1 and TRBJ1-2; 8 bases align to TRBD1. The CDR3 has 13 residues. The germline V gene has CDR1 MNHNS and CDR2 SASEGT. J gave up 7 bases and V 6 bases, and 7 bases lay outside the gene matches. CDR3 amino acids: CASRIRQGLGYTF. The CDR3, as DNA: TGTGCCAGCAGAATACGACAGGGGCTTGGCTACACCTTC.

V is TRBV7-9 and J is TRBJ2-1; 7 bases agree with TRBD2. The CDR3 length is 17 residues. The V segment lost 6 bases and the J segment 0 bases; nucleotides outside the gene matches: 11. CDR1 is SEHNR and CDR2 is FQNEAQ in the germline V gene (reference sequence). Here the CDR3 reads CASRRPDGGTSYNEQFF. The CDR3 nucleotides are TGTGCCAGCAGACGACCGGACGGGGGGACCTCCTACAATGAGCAGTTCTTC.

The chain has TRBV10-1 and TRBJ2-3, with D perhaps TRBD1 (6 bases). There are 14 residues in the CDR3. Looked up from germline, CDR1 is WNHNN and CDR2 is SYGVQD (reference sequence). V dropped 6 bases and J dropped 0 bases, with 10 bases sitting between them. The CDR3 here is CASRMDRSTDTQYF. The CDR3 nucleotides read TGCGCCAGCAGAATGGACAGAAGCACAGATACGCAGTATTTT.

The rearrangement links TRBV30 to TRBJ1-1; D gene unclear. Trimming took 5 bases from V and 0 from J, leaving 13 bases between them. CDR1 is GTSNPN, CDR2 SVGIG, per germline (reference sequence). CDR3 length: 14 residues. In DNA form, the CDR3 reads TGTGCCTGGTCCATCGCCAGATTGAACACTGAAGCTTTCTTT. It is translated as CAWSIARLNTEAFF.

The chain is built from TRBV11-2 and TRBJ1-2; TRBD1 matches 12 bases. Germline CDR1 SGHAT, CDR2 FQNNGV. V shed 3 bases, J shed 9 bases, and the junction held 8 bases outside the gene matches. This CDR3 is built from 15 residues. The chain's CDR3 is CASSFLGTGGASYTF. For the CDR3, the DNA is TGTGCCAGCAGCTTCTTGGGGACAGGGGGCGCGAGCTACACCTTC.

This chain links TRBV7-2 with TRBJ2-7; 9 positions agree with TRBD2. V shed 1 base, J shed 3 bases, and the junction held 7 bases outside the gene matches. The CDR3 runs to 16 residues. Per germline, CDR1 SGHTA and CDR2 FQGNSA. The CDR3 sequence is CASSLGSGTSSYEQYF. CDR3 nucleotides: TGTGCCAGCAGCTTAGGTTCCGGGACTAGCAGCTACGAGCAGTACTTC.

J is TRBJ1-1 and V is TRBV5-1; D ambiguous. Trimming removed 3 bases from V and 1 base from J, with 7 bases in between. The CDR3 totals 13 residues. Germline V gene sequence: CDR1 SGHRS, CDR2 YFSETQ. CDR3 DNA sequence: TGCGCCAGCAGCTCCGGGTCGAACACTGAAGCTTTCTTT. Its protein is CASSSGSNTEAFF.

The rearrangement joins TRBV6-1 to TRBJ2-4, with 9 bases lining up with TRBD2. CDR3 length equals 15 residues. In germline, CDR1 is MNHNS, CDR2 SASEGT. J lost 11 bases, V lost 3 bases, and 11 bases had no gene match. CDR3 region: CASSEPTSGSGVQYF. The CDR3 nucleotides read TGTGCCAGCAGTGAGCCCACTAGCGGGTCTGGCGTTCAGTACTTC.

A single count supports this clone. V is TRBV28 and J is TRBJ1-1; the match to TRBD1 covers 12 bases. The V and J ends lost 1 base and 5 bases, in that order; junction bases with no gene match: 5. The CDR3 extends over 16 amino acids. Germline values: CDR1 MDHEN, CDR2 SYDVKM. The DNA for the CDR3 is TGTGCCAGCAGTTTATACGGGACAGGGGGCTTTACTGAAGCTTTCTTT. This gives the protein CASSLYGTGGFTEAFF.

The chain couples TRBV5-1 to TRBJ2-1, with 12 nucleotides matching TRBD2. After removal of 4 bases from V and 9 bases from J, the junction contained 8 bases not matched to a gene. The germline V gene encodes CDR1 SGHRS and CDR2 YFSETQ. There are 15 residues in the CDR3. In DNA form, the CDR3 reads TGCGCCAGCAGCCCGAACCTAGCGGGAGGGCCTGAGCAGTTCTTC. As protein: CASSPNLAGGPEQFF.

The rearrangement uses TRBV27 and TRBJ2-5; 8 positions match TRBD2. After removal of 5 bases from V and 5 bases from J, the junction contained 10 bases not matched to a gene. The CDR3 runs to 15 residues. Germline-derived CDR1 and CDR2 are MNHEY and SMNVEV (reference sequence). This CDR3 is CASSPNRGGRETQYF. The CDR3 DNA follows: TGTGCCAGCAGTCCTAACCGCGGGGGGCGGGAGACCCAGTACTTC.

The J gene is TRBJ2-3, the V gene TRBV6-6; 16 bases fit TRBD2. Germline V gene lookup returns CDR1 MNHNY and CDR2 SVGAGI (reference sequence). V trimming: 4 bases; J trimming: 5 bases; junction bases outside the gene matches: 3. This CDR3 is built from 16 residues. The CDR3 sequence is CASSSGLAGGLDTQYF. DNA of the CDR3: TGTGCCAGCAGTTCGGGACTAGCGGGAGGGTTAGATACGCAGTATTTT.

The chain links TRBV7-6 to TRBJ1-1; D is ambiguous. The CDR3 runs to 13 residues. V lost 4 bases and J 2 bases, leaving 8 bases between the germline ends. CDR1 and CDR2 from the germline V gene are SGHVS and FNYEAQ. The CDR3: CASSSSPNTEAFF. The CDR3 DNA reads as TGTGCCAGCAGCTCGTCCCCCAACACTGAAGCTTTCTTT. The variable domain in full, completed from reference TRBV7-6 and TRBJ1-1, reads GAGVSQSPRYKVTKRGQDVALRCDPISGHVSLYWYRQALGQGPEFLTYFNYEAQQDKSGLPNDRFSAERPEGSISTLTIQRTEQRDSAMYRCASSSSPNTEAFFGQGTRLTVV.

The CDR3 region is CASSLGARPYNEQFF. The DNA of the CDR3 is TGTGCCAGCAGCTTAGGGGCCAGACCATACAATGAGCAGTTCTTC. The chain combines TRBV11-2 with TRBJ2-1; D ambiguous. Looked up from germline, CDR1 is SGHAT and CDR2 is FQNNGV. The CDR3 extends over 15 amino acids. Trimming pared 1 base from V and 4 bases from J, leaving 11 bases between.

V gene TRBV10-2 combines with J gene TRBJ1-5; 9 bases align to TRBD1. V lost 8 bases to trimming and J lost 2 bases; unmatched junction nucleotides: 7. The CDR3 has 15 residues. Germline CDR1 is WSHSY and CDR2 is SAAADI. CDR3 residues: CASSGQGSGNQPQHF. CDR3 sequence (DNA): TGCGCCAGCTCGGGACAGGGTTCAGGCAATCAGCCCCAGCATTTT.

The CDR3 is CASSPSQETQYF. CDR3 sequence (DNA): TGTGCCAGCTCACCTTCGCAAGAGACCCAGTACTTC. The V gene is TRBV18, the J gene TRBJ2-5; D is undetermined. Germline CDR1 KGHSH, CDR2 LQKENI. The CDR3 runs 12 residues. The V and J ends lost 3 bases and 2 bases respectively, with 4 bases between them.